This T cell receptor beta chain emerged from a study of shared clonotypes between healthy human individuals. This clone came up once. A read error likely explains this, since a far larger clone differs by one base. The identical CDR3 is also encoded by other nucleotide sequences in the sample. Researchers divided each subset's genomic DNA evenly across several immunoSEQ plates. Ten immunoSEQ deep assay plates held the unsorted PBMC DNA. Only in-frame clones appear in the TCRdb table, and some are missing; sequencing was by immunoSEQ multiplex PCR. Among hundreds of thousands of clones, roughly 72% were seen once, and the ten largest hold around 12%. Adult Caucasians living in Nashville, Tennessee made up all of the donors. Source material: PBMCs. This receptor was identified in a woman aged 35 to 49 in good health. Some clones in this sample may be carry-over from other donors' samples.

For the CDR3, the DNA is TGCAGCGTTGGCGTGGGAGGGAACACTGAAGCTTTCTTT. Translation: CSVGVGGNTEAFF. The chain recombines TRBV29-1 with TRBJ1-1, with D hard to call. The V end lost 4 bases, the J end lost 1 base, and 10 bases lay between the germline ends. Germline assignment: CDR1 SQVTM and CDR2 ANQGSEA. This CDR3 is 13 amino acids long. The complete variable domain, with remaining parts taken from reference TRBV29-1 and TRBJ1-1, reads SAVISQKPSRDICQRGTSLTIQCQVDSQVTMMFWYRQQPGQSLTLIATANQGSEATYESGFVIDKFPISRPNLTFSTLTVSNMSPEDSSIYLCSVGVGGNTEAFFGQGTRLTVV.